This TCR beta chain was identified in a study of T cell repertoires in cytomegalovirus infection. Findings and limits, study-wide: The response measured ex vivo was dominated by TCR beta clonotypes (HLA-C-restricted and CMV-specific).

Germline CDR1 reads SGHVS; CDR2 reads FQNEAQ. Germline trimming cut 6 bases from V and 5 bases from J; bases unmatched to any gene: 7. The CDR3 totals 15 residues. The sample holds a few counts of this clonotype. The target antigen is unknown. TCRdb reprocessed the reads via MiXCR and lists one record per CDR3 protein. The data hold 510,000 or so distinct CDR3 sequences, with about a quarter observed a single time. Sequenced material: PBMCs. The rearrangement links TRBV7-8 to TRBJ2-5, with 12 bases matching TRBD2. The sequence came from a human donor in good health (CMV status not recorded). Some clones in this sample may be carry-over from other donors' samples. CDR3 nucleotide sequence: TGTGCCAGCAGGGCGGGGACTAGCGGGTCCGAGACCCAGTACTTC. Protein product: CASRAGTSGSETQYF.